The clone carrying this T cell receptor (beta chain) was seen a handful of times. The antigen is unknown. TCRdb analysed the PCR reads with MiXCR anew, one entry per CDR3 protein. The table includes 30,000 to 35,000 distinct CDR3 sequences, around half detected once. This sample is part of a study of esophageal squamous cell carcinoma under preoperative chemotherapy. Study-wide findings and caveats: Clonal contraction, more than amplification, hit abundant clones after paclitaxel-nedaplatin. Post-treatment tumor-infiltrating lymphocytes appeared partly derived from peripheral T cells migrating into the tumor.

This sample's time point: after preoperative PTX-NDP chemotherapy. The CDR3 contains 13 residues. CDR1 is SEHNR and CDR2 is FQNEAQ in the germline V gene (reference sequence). The V end was cut by 3 bases, the J end by 5 bases, with 11 bases between. This sample was obtained from a patient given preoperative chemotherapy. This receptor was taken from a human donor with esophageal squamous cell carcinoma. The donor label of this sample is uncertain. The chain recombines TRBV7-9 with TRBJ2-7; D may be TRBD1 or TRBD2 (5 bases each). In DNA form, the CDR3 reads TGTGCCAGCAGCTTCAGGGACCAGAACGAGCAGTACTTC. Translated: CASSFRDQNEQYF.